Below are 18 T cell receptor beta chains sequenced from a single sample in a study of neurological immune-mediated disorders. Sample time point: technical triplicate 2. TCRdb reprocessed the 5' RACE reads with MiXCR, giving one entry per CDR3 protein. The sample comprises about 59,000 distinct CDR3 sequences, 20% to 30% of which are singletons, and over 4.5% rests with the top ten. The sequencing sample was made of PBMCs. The source of these receptors is a man between 60 and 70 years old with HTLV-1-associated myelopathy (HAM/TSP).

This clonotype has a count of ten or more. The rearrangement joins TRBV20-1 to TRBJ1-2; TRBD1 matches at 7 bases. CDR1 DFQATT and CDR2 SNEGSKA come from the germline V gene (reference sequence). The CDR3 loop spans 15 amino acids. With 0 bases clipped from V and 2 bases from J, the junction kept 6 bases outside the gene matches. The CDR3 DNA sequence: TGCAGTGCTAGAGAACCGGGACAGAGAAACTATGGCTACACCTTC. Translating gives CSAREPGQRNYGYTF.

This clonotype was counted at least ten times. CDR3 bases: TGTGCCAGCAGTTCCCCCTATGTGGGAGGAGCATTAGATACGCAGTATTTT. Translation: CASSSPYVGGALDTQYF. The chain recombines TRBV28 with TRBJ2-3, with D perhaps matching TRBD2 (6 bases). CDR3 length: 17 residues. Germline CDR1 is MDHEN and CDR2 is SYDVKM. Trimming left V 4 bases short and J 5 bases short, with 22 bases between.

Concerning this clonotype: Given a much more abundant clone one base away, this may be a read error. The chain is built from TRBV11-2 and TRBJ2-1, with a weak D call TRBD1 (5 bases). In germline, CDR1 is SGHAT, CDR2 FQNNGV. The CDR3 has 15 residues. DNA of the CDR3: TGTGCCAACAGGCTAGGGCGACACCCCTCCAATGAGAAGTTCTTC. It specifies CANRLGRHPSNEKFF.

This clonotype was picked up many times. The genes are TRBV5-1 and TRBJ1-3; D unresolved. Germline V gene data show CDR1 as SGHRS and CDR2 as YFSETQ. The V and J ends lost 4 bases and 0 bases respectively, with 11 bases between them. This CDR3 has 15 residues. In nucleotides, the CDR3 is TGCGCCAGCAGCCTAAGTGGAGGCTCTGGAAACACCATATATTTT. Amino acid sequence: CASSLSGGSGNTIYF.

This clonotype was seen ten or more times. The chain uses TRBV3-1 and TRBJ1-5; TRBD1 agrees at 11 bases. Unmatched junction bases numbered 2, after V lost 3 bases and J lost 4 bases. The CDR3 has 15 amino acids. Germline V gives CDR1 LGHDT, CDR2 YNNKEL (reference sequence). CDR3 sequence reads: CASSHGTGGNQPQHF. The CDR3 DNA reads as TGTGCCAGCAGCCATGGGACAGGGGGTAATCAGCCCCAGCATTTT.

This clonotype appeared many times. The chain has TRBV12-3 or TRBV12-4 and TRBJ1-2, with D uncertain. The V gene lost 5 bases and the J gene lost 0 bases, with 7 bases spanning the gap. The CDR3 has 13 residues. CDR3 DNA sequence: TGTGCCAGCAGTCCCGGAGCTAACTATGGCTACACCTTC. It encodes CASSPGANYGYTF.

This clonotype was seen at least ten times. The chain employs TRBV24-1 and TRBJ2-1; 8 nucleotides agree with TRBD1. Germline V lookup: CDR1 KGHDR, CDR2 SFDVKD. After removal of 3 bases from V and 10 bases from J, the junction contained 7 bases not matched to a gene. The CDR3 runs to 14 residues. The CDR3 sequence: CATSDTGQANEQFF. The DNA of the CDR3 is TGTGCCACCAGTGATACGGGACAGGCGAACGAGCAGTTCTTC.

This clonotype was seen repeatedly, ten times or more. The rearrangement uses TRBV5-1 and TRBJ1-1; D call uncertain. This CDR3 has 15 residues. V lost 4 bases to trimming and J lost 4 bases, with 17 bases between them. Germline CDR1 reads SGHRS; CDR2 reads YFSETQ. The chain's CDR3 is CASSPGPNFPTEAFF. Here the CDR3 DNA reads TGCGCCAGCAGCCCCGGGCCAAATTTTCCCACTGAAGCTTTCTTT.

This clonotype came up many times. The chain recombines TRBV20-1 with TRBJ1-2; no reliable D call. Germline assignment: CDR1 DFQATT and CDR2 SNEGSKA (reference sequence). Deletions cut 6 bases from V and 5 bases from J, with 13 bases between. CDR3 length: 12 residues. CDR3: CSATDVGYGYTF. CDR3 nucleotides: TGCAGTGCCACGGACGTCGGGTATGGCTACACCTTC.

The chain recombines TRBV10-3 with TRBJ2-3, with 9 bases identical to TRBD2. J was trimmed by 1 base and V by 8 bases; bases with no gene match: 4. The germline gives CDR1 ENHRY, CDR2 SYGVKD. This CDR3 region has 14 residues. The CDR3 loop reads CAIRRTSGTDTQYF. CDR3 nucleotides: TGTGCCATCCGCCGGACTAGCGGCACAGATACGCAGTATTTT.

The V call is TRBV28, the J call TRBJ2-7; D perhaps matches TRBD1 (6 bases). The length of the CDR3 is 12 residues. V was shortened by 3 bases and J by 6 bases, with 9 bases between the two germline ends. CDR1 MDHEN and CDR2 SYDVKM come from the germline V gene. Here the CDR3 DNA reads TGTGCCAGCAGTTTTCAGGGGTCCGAGCAGTACTTC. Protein sequence: CASSFQGSEQYF.

The chain is built from TRBV24-1 and TRBJ2-7, with D possibly TRBD2 on 6 matching bases. Germline CDR1 is KGHDR and CDR2 is SFDVKD. CDR3 length equals 12 residues. The ends were cut back, 12 bases at V and 6 bases at J, with 17 bases in the middle. The CDR3 spells CASNLRGGEQYF. The CDR3 nucleotides are TGTGCCTCCAATCTGCGGGGTGGCGAGCAGTACTTC.

This clonotype was seen at least ten times. The rearrangement links TRBV20-1 to TRBJ2-1, with 9 bases aligning to TRBD2. Germline V CDR1 and CDR2: DFQATT, SNEGSKA (reference sequence). Trimming cost V 2 bases and J 7 bases; bases outside gene matches: 9. CDR3 length: 15 residues. The CDR3 reads CSARPGTSILNEQFF. The CDR3 DNA sequence: TGCAGTGCTAGACCCGGGACTAGCATTTTGAATGAGCAGTTCTTC.

This clonotype was seen ten or more times. The chain has TRBV5-4 and TRBJ2-1; either TRBD1 or TRBD2 may fit D (5 bases each). Trimming removed 4 bases from V and 10 bases from J, with 18 bases in between. The length of the CDR3 is 14 residues. Germline V lookup: CDR1 SGHNT, CDR2 YYREEE (reference sequence). CDR3: CASSLQAGTLEQFF. For the CDR3, the DNA is TGTGCCAGCAGCCTGCAGGCAGGGACCCTAGAGCAGTTCTTC.

This clonotype occurred many times. The chain recombines TRBV20-1 with TRBJ1-1; D is undetermined. This CDR3 contains 12 residues. The ends were cut back, 0 bases at V and 7 bases at J, with 9 bases in the middle. From germline, CDR1 is DFQATT and CDR2 SNEGSKA (reference sequence). CDR3: CSARDRWLEAFF. DNA for the CDR3: TGCAGTGCTAGAGATCGGTGGCTTGAAGCTTTCTTT.

The genes are TRBV20-1 and TRBJ2-2; 8 positions agree with TRBD1. The CDR3 length is 17 residues. V was pared by 0 bases and J by 5 bases, with 11 bases of the junction left unmatched. CDR1 DFQATT and CDR2 SNEGSKA come from the germline V gene (reference sequence). The CDR3: CSARDALRQGLTGELFF. Here the CDR3 DNA reads TGCAGTGCTAGAGATGCCCTCAGACAGGGGCTGACCGGGGAGCTGTTTTTT.

This rearrangement joins TRBV12-3 or TRBV12-4 to TRBJ1-2, with a weak D call TRBD1 (5 bases). This CDR3 contains 13 residues. V was pared by 6 bases and J by 4 bases, with 12 bases between. CDR3 loop: CASSQQEFYGYTF. CDR3 bases: TGTGCCAGCAGCCAACAGGAGTTCTATGGCTACACCTTC.

This clonotype was picked up many times. V usage is TRBV19 and J usage is TRBJ1-1; D not certain. The CDR3 spans 12 residues. CDR1 and CDR2 from the germline V gene are LNHDA and SQIVND (reference sequence). V shed 3 bases and J shed 1 base, with 3 bases lying between them. CDR3 region: CASSIGNTEAFF. The CDR3 nucleotides are TGTGCCAGTAGTATTGGGAACACTGAAGCTTTCTTT.